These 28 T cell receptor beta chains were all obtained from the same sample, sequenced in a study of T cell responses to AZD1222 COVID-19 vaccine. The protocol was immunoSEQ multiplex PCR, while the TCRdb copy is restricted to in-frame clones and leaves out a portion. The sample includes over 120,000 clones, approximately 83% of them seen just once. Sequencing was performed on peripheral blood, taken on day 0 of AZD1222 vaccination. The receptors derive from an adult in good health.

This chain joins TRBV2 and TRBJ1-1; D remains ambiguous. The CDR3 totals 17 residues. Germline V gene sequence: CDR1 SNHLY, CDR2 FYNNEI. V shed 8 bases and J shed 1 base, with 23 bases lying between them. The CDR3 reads CASFPPETIQSNTEAFF. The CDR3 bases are TGTGCCAGCTTCCCTCCTGAGACGATCCAGTCGAACACTGAAGCTTTCTTT.

CDR3: CASSARTGTREQYF. CDR3 DNA: TGTGCCAGCAGCGCCCGGACAGGGACGAGGGAGCAGTACTTC. The V call is TRBV7-9, the J call TRBJ2-7; 8 bases are a match to TRBD1. Germline values: CDR1 SEHNR, CDR2 FQNEAQ (reference sequence). The CDR3 is 14 residues long. The junction had 10 bases not matched to a gene; V was cut back by 5 bases and J by 7 bases.

This CDR3 is CASSGGTVVDTEAFF. DNA of the CDR3: TGTGCCAGTTCCGGGGGGACCGTGGTGGACACTGAAGCTTTCTTT. This chain links TRBV9 with TRBJ1-1; TRBD1 is a possible D gene (5 bases). CDR1 and CDR2 from the germline V gene are SGDLS and YYNGEE. The CDR3 loop spans 15 amino acids. Between the trimmed V and J ends, which lost 8 bases and 3 bases, there was a span of 20 bases.

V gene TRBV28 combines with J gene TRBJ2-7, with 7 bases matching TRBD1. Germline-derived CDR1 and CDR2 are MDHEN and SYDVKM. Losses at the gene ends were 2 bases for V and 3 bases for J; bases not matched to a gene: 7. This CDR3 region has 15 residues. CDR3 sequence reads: CASSLADRVRYEQYF. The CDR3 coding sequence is TGTGCCAGCAGTTTAGCCGACAGGGTGCGCTACGAGCAGTACTTC.

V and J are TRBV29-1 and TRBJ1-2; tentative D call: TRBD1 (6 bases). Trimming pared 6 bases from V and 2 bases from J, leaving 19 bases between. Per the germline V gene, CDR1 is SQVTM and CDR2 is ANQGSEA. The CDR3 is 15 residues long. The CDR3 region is CSVGTPRGPNYGYTF. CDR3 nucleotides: TGCAGCGTGGGGACCCCCAGGGGACCAAACTATGGCTACACCTTC.

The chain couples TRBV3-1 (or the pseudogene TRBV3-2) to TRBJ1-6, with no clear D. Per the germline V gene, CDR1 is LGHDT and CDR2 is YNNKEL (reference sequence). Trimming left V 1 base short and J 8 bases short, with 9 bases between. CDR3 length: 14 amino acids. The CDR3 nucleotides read TGTGCCAGCAGCCAAGTAGAAGGAGATTCACCCCTCCACTTT. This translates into CASSQVEGDSPLHF.

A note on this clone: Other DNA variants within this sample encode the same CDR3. Here the CDR3 DNA reads TGCGCCAGCAGCCGACTAGCGGGAGAGGGAGATACGCAGTATTTT. Translating it yields CASSRLAGEGDTQYF. V is TRBV4-1 and J is TRBJ2-3; TRBD2 aligns across 12 bases. Trimming removed 4 bases from V and 5 bases from J; junction bases left unmatched: 4. The germline V gene has CDR1 MGHRA and CDR2 YSYEKL. This CDR3 contains 15 residues.

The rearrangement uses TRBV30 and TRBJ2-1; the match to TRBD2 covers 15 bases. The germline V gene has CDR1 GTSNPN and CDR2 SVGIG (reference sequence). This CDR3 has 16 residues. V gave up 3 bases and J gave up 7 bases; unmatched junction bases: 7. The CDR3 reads CAWRPLGTSGGNEQFF. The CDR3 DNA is TGTGCCTGGAGGCCACTCGGGACTAGCGGGGGGAATGAGCAGTTCTTC.

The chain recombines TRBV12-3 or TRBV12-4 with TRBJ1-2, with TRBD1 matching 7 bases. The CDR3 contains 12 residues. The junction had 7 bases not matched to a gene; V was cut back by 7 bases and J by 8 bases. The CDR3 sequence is CASNRDRSGYTF. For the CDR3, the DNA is TGTGCCAGCAACCGGGACAGAAGCGGCTACACCTTC.

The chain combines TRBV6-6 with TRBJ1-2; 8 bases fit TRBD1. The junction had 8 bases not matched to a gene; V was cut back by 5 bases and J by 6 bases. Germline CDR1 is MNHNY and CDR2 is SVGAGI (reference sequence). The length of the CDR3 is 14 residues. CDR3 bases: TGTGCCAGCAGTGCCGGACAGGGAATCAATGGCTACACCTTC. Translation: CASSAGQGINGYTF.

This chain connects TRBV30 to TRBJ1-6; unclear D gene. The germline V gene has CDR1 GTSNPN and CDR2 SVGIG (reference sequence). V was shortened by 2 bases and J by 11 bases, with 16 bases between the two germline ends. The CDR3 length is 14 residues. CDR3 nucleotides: TGTGCCTGGAGTAAGCTTCGTTTAGGGCCACCCCTCCACTTT. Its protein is CAWSKLRLGPPLHF.

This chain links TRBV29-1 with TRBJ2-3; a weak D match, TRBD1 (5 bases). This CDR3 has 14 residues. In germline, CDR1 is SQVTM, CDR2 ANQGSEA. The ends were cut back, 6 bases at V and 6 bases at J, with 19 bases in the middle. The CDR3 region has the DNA TGCAGCGTCGAAAGGACATCTCCTGGCGATACGCAGTATTTT. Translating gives CSVERTSPGDTQYF.

CDR3 nucleotides: TGCAGCGTTGGTCTCCAGCCAAGAAGCAATGAGCAGTTCTTC. Its translation is CSVGLQPRSNEQFF. This chain links TRBV29-1 with TRBJ2-1; no definite D call. V was cut by 4 bases and J by 6 bases, with 16 bases left in between. The CDR3 contains 14 residues. The germline V gene has CDR1 SQVTM and CDR2 ANQGSEA.

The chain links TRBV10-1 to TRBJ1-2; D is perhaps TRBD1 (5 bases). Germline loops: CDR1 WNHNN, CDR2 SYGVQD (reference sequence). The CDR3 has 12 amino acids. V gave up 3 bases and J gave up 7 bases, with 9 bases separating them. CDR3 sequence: CASSDGGGGYTF. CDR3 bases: TGCGCCAGCAGTGATGGGGGAGGTGGCTACACCTTC.

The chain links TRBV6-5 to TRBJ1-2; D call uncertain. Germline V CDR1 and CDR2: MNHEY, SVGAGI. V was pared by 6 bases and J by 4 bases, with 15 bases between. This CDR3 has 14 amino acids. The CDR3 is CASSQTTFAYGYTF. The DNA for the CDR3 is TGTGCCAGCAGCCAAACTACCTTTGCCTATGGCTACACCTTC.

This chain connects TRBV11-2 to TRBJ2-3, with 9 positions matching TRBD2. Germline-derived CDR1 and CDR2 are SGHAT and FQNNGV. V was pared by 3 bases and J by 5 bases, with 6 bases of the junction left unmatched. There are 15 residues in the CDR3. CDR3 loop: CASSFRGGAGDTQYF. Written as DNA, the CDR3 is TGTGCCAGCAGCTTCCGCGGGGGGGCGGGAGATACGCAGTATTTT.

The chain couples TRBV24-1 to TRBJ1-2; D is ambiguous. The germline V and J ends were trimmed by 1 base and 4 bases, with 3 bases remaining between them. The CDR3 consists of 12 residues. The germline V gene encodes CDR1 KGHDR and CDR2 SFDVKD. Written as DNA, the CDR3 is TGTGCCACCAGTGATTTAGGCTATGGCTACACCTTC. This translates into CATSDLGYGYTF.

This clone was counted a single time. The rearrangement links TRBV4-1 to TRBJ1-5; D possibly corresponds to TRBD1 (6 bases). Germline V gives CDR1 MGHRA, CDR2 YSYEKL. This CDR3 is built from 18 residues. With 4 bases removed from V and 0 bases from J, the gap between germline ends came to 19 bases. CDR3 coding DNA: TGCGCCAGCAGCCCAGACGGGGGGCCAGGGGTTAGCAATCAGCCCCAGCATTTT. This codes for CASSPDGGPGVSNQPQHF.

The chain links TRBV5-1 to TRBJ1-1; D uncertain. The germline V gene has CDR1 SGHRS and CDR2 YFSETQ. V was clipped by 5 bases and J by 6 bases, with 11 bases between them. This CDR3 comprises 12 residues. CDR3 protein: CASRFGVAEAFF. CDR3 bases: TGCGCCAGCAGGTTCGGAGTTGCTGAAGCTTTCTTT.

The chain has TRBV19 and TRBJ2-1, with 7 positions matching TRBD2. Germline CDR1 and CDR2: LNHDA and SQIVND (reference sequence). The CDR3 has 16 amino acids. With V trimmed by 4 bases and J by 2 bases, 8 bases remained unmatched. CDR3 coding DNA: TGTGCCAGTAGTACATTTTCTAGCGGAACCTACAATGAGCAGTTCTTC. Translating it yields CASSTFSSGTYNEQFF.

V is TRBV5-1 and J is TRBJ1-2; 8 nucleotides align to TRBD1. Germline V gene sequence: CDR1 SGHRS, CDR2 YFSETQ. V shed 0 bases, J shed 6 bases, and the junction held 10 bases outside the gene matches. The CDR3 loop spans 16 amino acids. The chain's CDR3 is CASSLGQGAFNDGYTF. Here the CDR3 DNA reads TGCGCCAGCAGCTTGGGGCAGGGGGCATTCAATGATGGCTACACCTTC.

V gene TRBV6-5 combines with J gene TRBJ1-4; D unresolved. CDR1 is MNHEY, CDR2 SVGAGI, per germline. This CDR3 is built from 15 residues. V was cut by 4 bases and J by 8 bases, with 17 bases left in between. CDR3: CASSSTGMTGEKLFF. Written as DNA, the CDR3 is TGTGCCAGCAGTTCGACGGGGATGACGGGGGAAAAACTGTTTTTT.

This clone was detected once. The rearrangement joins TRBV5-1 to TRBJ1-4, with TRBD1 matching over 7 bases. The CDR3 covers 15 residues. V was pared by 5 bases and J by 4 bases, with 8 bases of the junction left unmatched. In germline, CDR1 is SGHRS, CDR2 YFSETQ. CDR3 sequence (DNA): TGCGCCAGCAGTTCAGACAGGGCTGGTAATGAAAAACTGTTTTTT. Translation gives CASSSDRAGNEKLFF.

CDR3 loop: CAWRGQGPLYGYTF. DNA for the CDR3: TGTGCCTGGAGGGGACAGGGACCGCTCTATGGCTACACCTTC. This chain uses TRBV30 with TRBJ1-2; TRBD1 agrees at 9 bases. Per germline, CDR1 GTSNPN and CDR2 SVGIG (reference sequence). V lost 3 bases, J lost 4 bases, and 6 bases stayed unmatched. This CDR3 has 14 amino acids.

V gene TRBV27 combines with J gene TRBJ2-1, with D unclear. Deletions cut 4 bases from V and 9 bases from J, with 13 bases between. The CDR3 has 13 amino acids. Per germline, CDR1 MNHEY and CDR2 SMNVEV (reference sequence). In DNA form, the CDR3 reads TGTGCCAGCAGTTCCCACAACGCCGGTGAGCAGTTCTTC. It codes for CASSSHNAGEQFF.

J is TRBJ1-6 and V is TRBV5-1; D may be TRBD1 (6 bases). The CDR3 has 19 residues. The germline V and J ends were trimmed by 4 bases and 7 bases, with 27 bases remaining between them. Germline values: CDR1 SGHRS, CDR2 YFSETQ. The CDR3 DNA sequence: TGCGCCAGCAGCCTTGGTGGCAGTGGAGGCGGGACAATCAATTCACCCCTCCACTTT. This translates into CASSLGGSGGGTINSPLHF.

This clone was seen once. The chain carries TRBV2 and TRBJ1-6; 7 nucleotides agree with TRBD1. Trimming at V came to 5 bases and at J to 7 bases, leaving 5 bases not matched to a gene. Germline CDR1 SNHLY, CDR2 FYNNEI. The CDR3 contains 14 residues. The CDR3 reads CASSWTGENSPLHF. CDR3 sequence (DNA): TGTGCCAGCAGTTGGACAGGAGAAAATTCACCCCTCCACTTT. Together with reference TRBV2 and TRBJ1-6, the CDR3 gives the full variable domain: EPEVTQTPSHQVTQMGQEVILRCVPISNHLYFYWYRQILGQKVEFLVSFYNNEISEKSEIFDDQFSVERPDGSNFTLKIRSTKLEDSAMYFCASSWTGENSPLHFGNGTRLTVT.

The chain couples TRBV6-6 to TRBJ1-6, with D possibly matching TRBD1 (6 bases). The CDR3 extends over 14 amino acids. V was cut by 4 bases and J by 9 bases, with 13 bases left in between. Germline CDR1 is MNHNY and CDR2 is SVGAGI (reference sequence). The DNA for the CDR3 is TGTGCCAGCAGTTCACAGGGTGGGGCTTCACCCCTCCACTTT. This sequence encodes CASSSQGGASPLHF.